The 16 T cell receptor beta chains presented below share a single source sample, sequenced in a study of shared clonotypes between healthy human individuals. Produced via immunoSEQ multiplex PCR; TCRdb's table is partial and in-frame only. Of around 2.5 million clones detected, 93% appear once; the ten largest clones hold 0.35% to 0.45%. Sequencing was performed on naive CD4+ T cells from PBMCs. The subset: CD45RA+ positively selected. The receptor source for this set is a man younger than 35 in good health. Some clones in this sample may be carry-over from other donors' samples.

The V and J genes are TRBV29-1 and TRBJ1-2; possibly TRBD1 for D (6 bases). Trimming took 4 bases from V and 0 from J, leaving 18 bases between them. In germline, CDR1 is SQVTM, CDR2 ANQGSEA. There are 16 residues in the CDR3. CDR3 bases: TGCAGCGTTGCCGCGCGGGGGCCTGAGGCTAACTATGGCTACACCTTC. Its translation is CSVAARGPEANYGYTF.

The CDR3 DNA sequence: TGCGCCAGCAGCCAAGGTTCGGGGCACTTCTACGAGCAGTACTTC. It specifies CASSQGSGHFYEQYF. The V call is TRBV4-1, the J call TRBJ2-7; either TRBD1 or TRBD2 may supply D (5 bases each). The V end was cut by 1 base, the J end by 3 bases, with 13 bases between. This CDR3 contains 15 residues. CDR1 MGHRA and CDR2 YSYEKL come from the germline V gene.

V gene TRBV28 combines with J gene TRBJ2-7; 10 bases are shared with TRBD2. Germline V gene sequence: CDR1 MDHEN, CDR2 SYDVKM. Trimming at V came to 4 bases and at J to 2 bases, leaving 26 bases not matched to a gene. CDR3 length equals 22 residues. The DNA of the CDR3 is TGTGCCAGCAGTTCCCCTTACCCCCCAGGGGAAATAGGACTAGCGGTCACCTACGAGCAGTACTTC. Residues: CASSSPYPPGEIGLAVTYEQYF.

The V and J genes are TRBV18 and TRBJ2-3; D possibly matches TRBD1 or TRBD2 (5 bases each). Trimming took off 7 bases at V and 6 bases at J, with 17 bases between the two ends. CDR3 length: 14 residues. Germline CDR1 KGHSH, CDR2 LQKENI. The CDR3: CASCLLGERDTQYF. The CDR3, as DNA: TGTGCCAGCTGTTTACTAGGGGAAAGGGATACGCAGTATTTT.

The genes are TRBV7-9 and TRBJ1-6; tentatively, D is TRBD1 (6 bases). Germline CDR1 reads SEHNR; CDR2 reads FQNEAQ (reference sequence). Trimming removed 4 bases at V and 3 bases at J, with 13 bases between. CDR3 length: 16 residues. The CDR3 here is CASSSPGDLYNSPLHF. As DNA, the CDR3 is TGTGCCAGCAGCTCTCCAGGGGACCTCTATAATTCACCCCTCCACTTT.

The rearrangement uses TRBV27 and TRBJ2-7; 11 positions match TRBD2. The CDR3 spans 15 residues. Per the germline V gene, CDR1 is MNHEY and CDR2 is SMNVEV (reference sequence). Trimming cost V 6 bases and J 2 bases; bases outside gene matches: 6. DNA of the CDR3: TGTGCCAGCAGAACCGGGACTAGCGGTACCTACGAGCAGTACTTC. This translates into CASRTGTSGTYEQYF.

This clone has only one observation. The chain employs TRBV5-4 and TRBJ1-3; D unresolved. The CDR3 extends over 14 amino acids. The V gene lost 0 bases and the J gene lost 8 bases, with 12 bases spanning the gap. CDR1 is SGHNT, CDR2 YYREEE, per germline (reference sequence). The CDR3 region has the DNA TGTGCCAGCAGCTTGGGAGGAAGCGGGGACACCATATATTTT. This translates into CASSLGGSGDTIYF. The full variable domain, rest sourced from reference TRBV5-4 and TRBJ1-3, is ETGVTQSPTHLIKTRGQQVTLRCSSQSGHNTVSWYQQALGQGPQFIFQYYREEENGRGNFPPRFSGLQFPNYSSELNVNALELDDSALYLCASSLGGSGDTIYFGEGSWLTVV.

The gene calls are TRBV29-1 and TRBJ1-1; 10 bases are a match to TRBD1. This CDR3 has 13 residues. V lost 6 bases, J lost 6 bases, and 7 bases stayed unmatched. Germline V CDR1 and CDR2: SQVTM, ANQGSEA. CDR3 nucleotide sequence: TGCAGCGTAGCCCGACAGGGGGCCGCTGAAGCTTTCTTT. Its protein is CSVARQGAAEAFF.

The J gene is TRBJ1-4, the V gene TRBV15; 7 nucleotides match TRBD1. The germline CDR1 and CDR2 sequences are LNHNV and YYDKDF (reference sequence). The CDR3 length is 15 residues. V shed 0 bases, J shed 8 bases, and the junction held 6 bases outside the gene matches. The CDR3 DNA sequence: TGTGCCACCAGCAGAGAGGGACAGTCACGGGAAAAACTGTTTTTT. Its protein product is CATSREGQSREKLFF.

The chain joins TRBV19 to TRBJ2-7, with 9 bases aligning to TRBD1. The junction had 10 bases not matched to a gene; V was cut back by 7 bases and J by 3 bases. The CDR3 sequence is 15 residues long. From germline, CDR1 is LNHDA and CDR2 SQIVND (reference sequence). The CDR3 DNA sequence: TGTGCCAGTAACTCACCGGGACAGGGCTTCTACGAGCAGTACTTC. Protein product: CASNSPGQGFYEQYF.

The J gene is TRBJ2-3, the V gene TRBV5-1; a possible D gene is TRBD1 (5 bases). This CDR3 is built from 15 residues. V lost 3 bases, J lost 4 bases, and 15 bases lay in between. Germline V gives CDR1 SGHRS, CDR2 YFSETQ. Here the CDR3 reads CASSSWGRSSDTQYF. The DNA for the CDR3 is TGCGCCAGCAGCTCCTGGGGCCGAAGCTCAGATACGCAGTATTTT.

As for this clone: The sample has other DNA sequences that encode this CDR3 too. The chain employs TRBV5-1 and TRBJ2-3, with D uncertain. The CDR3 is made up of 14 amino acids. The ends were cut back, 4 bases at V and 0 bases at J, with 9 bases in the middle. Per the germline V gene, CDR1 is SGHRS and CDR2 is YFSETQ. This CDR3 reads CASSAGPSTDTQYF. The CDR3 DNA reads TGCGCCAGCAGCGCCGGGCCTAGCACAGATACGCAGTATTTT.

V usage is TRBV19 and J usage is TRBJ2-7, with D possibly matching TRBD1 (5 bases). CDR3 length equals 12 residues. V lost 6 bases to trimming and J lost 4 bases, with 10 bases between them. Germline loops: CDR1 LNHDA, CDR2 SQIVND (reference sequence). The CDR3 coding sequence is TGTGCCAGTAGCACCGACAGTTACGAGCAGTACTTC. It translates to CASSTDSYEQYF.

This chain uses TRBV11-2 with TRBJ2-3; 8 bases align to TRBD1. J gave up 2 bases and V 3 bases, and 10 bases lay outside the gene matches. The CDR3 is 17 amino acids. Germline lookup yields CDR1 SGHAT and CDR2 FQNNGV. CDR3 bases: TGTGCCAGCAGCTTGGGCAGGGGGCCGCTCATCACAGATACGCAGTATTTT. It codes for CASSLGRGPLITDTQYF.

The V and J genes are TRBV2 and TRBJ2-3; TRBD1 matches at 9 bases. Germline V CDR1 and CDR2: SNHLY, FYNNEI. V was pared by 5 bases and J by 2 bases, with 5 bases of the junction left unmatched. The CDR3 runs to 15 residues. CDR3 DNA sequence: TGTGCCAGCAGTCCTGACAGGGGGGACACAGATACGCAGTATTTT. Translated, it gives CASSPDRGDTDTQYF.

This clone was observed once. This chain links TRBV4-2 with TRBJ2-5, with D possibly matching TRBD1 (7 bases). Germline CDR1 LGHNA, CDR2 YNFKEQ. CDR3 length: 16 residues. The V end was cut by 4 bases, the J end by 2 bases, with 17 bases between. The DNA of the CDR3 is TGTGCCAGCAGCCTAGGGGGCGGGGCGGGGCAAGAGACCCAGTACTTC. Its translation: CASSLGGGAGQETQYF.